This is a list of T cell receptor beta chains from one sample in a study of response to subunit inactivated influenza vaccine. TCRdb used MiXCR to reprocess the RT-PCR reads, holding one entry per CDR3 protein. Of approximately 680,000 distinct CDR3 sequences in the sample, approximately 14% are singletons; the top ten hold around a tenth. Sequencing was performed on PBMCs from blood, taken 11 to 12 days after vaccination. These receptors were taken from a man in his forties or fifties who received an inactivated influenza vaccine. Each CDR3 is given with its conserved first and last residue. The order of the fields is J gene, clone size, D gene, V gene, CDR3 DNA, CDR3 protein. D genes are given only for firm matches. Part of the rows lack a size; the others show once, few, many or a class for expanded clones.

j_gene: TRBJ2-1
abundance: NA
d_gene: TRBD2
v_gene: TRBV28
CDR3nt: TGTGCCAGCAGTACACCGACTAGCGGGAGAGGCGATGAGCAGTTCTTC
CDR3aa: CASSTPTSGRGDEQFF

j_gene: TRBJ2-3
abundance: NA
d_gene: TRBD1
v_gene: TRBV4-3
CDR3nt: TGCGCCAGCAGCCTGGGACAGGGGACGGGGGATACGCAGTATTTT
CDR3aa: CASSLGQGTGDTQYF

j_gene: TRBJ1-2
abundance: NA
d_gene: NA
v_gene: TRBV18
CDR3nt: TGTGCCAGCTCACCATCCGATGACAGCTACTATGGCTACACCTTC
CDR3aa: CASSPSDDSYYGYTF

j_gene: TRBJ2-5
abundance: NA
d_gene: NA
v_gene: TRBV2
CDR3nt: TGTGCCAGCAGGCGGGGACAGACCCAGTACTTC
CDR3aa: CASRRGQTQYF

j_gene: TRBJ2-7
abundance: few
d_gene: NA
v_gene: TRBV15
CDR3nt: TGTGCCACCAGCAGAGATCTATGGGGAAATGGAATCCACGAGCAGTACTTC
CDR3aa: CATSRDLWGNGIHEQYF

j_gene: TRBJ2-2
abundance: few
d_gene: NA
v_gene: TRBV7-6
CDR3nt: TGTGCCAGCAGCCCTCGCTGGGAAGCAGGGGAGCTGTTTTTT
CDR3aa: CASSPRWEAGELFF

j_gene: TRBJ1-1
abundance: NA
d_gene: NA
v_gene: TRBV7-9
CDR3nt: TGTGCCAGCAACCTTCAGGCGAACACTGAAGATTTCTTT
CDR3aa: CASNLQANTEDFF

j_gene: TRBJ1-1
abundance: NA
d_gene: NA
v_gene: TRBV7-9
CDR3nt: TGTGCCAGCAGCTTTTCAGGGTCTCCCACTGAAGCTTTCTTT
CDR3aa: CASSFSGSPTEAFF

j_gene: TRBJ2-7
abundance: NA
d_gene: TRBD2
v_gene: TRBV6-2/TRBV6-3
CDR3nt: TGTGCCAGCAGTCTTACAGCGGGGGACCGCTACGAGCAGTACTTC
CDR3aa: CASSLTAGDRYEQYF

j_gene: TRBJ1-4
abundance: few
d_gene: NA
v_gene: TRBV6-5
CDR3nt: TGTGCCAGCAGCCAAAATCGGGGAAAACTGTTTTTT
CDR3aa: CASSQNRGKLFF

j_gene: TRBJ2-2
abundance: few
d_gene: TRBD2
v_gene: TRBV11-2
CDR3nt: TGTGCCAGCATCCCTGGACGGGGACTAGCGGGAATTTTTACCGGGGAGCTGTTTTTT
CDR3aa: CASIPGRGLAGIFTGELFF

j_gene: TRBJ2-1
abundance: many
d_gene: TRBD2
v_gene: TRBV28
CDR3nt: TGTGCCAGCAGTTTTACAATTAAAGTATATGGGACTACAACATACAATGAGCAGTTCTTC
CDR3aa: CASSFTIKVYGTTTYNEQFF

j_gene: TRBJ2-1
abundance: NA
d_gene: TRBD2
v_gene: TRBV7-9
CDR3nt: TGTGCCAGCAGCTTCCTGGGGGGGGAATACAATGAGCAGTTCTTC
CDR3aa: CASSFLGGEYNEQFF

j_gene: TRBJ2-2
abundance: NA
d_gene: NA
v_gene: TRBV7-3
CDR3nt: TGTGCCAGCAGCTCCCGGGGAAAGAACACCGGGGAGCTGTTTTTT
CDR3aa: CASSSRGKNTGELFF

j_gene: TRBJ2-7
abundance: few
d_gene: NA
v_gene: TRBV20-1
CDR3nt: TGCAGTGTTAAGCGGAGGAGCTCCTACGAGCAGTACTTC
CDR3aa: CSVKRRSSYEQYF

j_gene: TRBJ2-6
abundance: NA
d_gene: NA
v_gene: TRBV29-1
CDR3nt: TGCAGCGTGTTGACACGCTCTGGGGCCAACGTCCTGACTTTC
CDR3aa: CSVLTRSGANVLTF

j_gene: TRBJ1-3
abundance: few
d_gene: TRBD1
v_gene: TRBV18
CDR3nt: TGTGCCAGCTCACCACCTGGGACAGGGGATTACACCATATATTTT
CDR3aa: CASSPPGTGDYTIYF

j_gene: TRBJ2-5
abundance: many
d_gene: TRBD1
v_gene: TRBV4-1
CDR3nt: TGCGCCAGCAGCCAAGATAGTAACAGGGGCAACGGGGAGACCCAGTACTTC
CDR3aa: CASSQDSNRGNGETQYF

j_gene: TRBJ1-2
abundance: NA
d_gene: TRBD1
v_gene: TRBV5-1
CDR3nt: TGCGCCAGCAGCGTGGGACCGGGACAGGGATTTTATGGCTACACCTTC
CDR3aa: CASSVGPGQGFYGYTF

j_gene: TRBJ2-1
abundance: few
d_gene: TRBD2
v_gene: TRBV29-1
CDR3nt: TGCAGCGTTGAAGATGTAGATCTAGCGGGGGCGTACAATGAGCAGTTCTTC
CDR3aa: CSVEDVDLAGAYNEQFF

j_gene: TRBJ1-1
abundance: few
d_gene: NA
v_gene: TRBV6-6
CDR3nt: TGTGCCAGCAGTTCAACAGGGAAAGCTTTCTTT
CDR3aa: CASSSTGKAFF

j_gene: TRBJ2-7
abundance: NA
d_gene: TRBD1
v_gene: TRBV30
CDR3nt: TGTGCCTGGAGTCTCCCGGGACAGGGGGGTTACGAGCAGTACTTC
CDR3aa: CAWSLPGQGGYEQYF

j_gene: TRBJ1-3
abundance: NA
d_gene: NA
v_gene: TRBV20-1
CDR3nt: TGCAGTGCATCACCAAGGGACTCTGGAAACACCATATATTTT
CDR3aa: CSASPRDSGNTIYF

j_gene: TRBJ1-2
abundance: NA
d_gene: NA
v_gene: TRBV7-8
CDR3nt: TGTGCCAGCAGCTTAAGTGCGGGGGCACCAACTATGGCTACATACTTC
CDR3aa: CASSLSAGAPTMATYF

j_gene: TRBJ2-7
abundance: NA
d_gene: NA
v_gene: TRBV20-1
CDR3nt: TGCACCGCCCAGGGGCTCCGGAGCGAGCAGTACTTC
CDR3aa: CTAQGLRSEQYF

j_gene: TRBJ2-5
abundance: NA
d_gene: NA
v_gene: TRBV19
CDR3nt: TGTGCCAGTGCCTCGGCCGCCTTGATGGCCCAGTACTTC
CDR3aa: CASASAALMAQYF

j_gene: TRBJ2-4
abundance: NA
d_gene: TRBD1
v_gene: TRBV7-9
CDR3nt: TGTGCCAGCAGCCCTTGGACAGGGGATGAGGAAAACATTCAGTACTTC
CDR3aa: CASSPWTGDEENIQYF

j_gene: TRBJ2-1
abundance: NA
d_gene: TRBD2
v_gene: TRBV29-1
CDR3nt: TGCAGCGTTGGCGCCAGCGGGAGGGCCTACAATGAGCAGTTCTTC
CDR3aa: CSVGASGRAYNEQFF

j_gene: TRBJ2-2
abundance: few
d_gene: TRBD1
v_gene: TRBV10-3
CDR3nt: TGTGCCATCAGTGTCAGACAGGGGGACGCGGAGCTGTTTTTT
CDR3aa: CAISVRQGDAELFF

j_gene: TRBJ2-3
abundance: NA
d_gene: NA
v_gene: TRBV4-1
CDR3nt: TGCGCCAGCAGCCAAGTTGGAGCGCGTCTCGGGGATACGCAGTATTTT
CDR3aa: CASSQVGARLGDTQYF

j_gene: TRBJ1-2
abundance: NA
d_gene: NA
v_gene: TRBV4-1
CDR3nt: TGCGCCAGCAGCCAAGGGGCGAACTTAAACTATGGCTACACCTTC
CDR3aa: CASSQGANLNYGYTF

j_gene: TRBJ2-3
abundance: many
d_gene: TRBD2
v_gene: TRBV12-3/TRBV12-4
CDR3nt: TGTGCCAGCAGGCCTAGCGGGGGAACAGATACGCAGTATTTT
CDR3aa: CASRPSGGTDTQYF

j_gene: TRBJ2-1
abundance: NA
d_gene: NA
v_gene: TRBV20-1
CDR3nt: TGCAGTGCTAAAGGCCCCACCGCCAATGAGCAGTTCTTC
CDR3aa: CSAKGPTANEQFF

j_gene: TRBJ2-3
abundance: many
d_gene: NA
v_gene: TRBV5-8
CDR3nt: TGTGCCAGCAGCTTGGGCAGTAGACTGACCACAGATACGCAGTATTTT
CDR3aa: CASSLGSRLTTDTQYF

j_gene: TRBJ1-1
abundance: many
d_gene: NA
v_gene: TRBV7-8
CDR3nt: TGTGCCAGCAGCTTAGCCAGACGGACCGCTTTCTTT
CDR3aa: CASSLARRTAFF

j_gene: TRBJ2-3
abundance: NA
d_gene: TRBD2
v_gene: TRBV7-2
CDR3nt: TGTGCCAGCAGCTACCTAGCGGCATCCACAGATACGCAGTATTTT
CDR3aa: CASSYLAASTDTQYF

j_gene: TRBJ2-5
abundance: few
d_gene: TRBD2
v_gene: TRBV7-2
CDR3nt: TGTGCCAGCAGCTTAGCCCCGGGACTAGTGAAAGAGACCCAGTACTTC
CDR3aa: CASSLAPGLVKETQYF

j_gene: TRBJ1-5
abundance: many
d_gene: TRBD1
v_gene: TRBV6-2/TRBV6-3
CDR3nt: TGTGCCAGCAGTTACTCAGGGACAGGGGGCCTCCGGCAGCCCCAGCATTTT
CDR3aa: CASSYSGTGGLRQPQHF

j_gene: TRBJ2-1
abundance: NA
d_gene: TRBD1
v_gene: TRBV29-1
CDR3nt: TGCAGCGCACCGGGACAGGGACGCAATGAGCAGTTCTTC
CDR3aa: CSAPGQGRNEQFF

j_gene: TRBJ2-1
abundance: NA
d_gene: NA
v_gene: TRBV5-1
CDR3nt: TGCGCCAGCAGCTTTATGGACGGCTACAATGAGCAGATCTTC
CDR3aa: CASSFMDGYNEQIF

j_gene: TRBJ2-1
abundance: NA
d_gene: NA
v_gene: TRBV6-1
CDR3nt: TGTGCCAGCAGTGAACTTCGGGTCCCCTACAATGAGCAGTTCTTC
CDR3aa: CASSELRVPYNEQFF